This passage covers 8 T cell receptor beta chains from one sample sequenced in a study of monozygotic twins with inflammatory bowel disease. TCRdb reprocessed the 5' RACE reads, with one entry per CDR3 protein and no DNA. The data include approximately 120,000 distinct CDR3 sequences; the top ten clones carry around 12%. The sequencing sample was made of blood. These TCRs come from a human donor with ulcerative colitis or Crohn's disease, or a healthy co-twin of an affected twin (not recorded which).

The chain employs TRBV28 and TRBJ1-2. There are 15 residues in the CDR3. In germline, CDR1 is MDHEN, CDR2 SYDVKM. This chain's CDR3 is CASSFLGTSFYGYTF.

The genes are TRBV7-8 and TRBJ1-6; TCRdb designates TRBD1, a call that cannot be tested without DNA. Germline CDR1 SGHVS, CDR2 FQNEAQ. The CDR3 has 15 residues. The CDR3 here is CASSLMQGARSPLHF.

The chain recombines TRBV12-3 or TRBV12-4 with TRBJ1-2; TCRdb reports TRBD1, a call that lacks DNA to check it against. CDR3 size: 14 residues. The CDR3 sequence is CASSFSTGKGGYTF.

V gene TRBV7-8 combines with J gene TRBJ1-5; TCRdb indicates TRBD1, and absent DNA this call remains unverified. Germline values: CDR1 SGHVS, CDR2 FQNEAQ. This CDR3 has 16 residues. Here the CDR3 reads CASSLRAALSNQPQHF.

This CDR3 reads CASSLAGQGGGGYTF. The rearrangement links TRBV5-1 to TRBJ1-2. The CDR3 contains 15 residues. Germline loops: CDR1 SGHRS, CDR2 YFSETQ.

The genes are TRBV10-3 and TRBJ2-2; the TCRdb call, TRBD2, lacks DNA for checking. CDR1 is ENHRY, CDR2 SYGVKD, per germline. The CDR3 has 14 residues. This CDR3 is CAISESMGSGELFF.

The rearrangement links TRBV29-1 to TRBJ2-2; TCRdb's D call, TRBD1, is unchecked because there is no DNA. There are 13 residues in the CDR3. Germline-derived CDR1 and CDR2 are SQVTM and ANQGSEA. This chain's CDR3 is CSVWSRGTGELFF.

V usage is TRBV5-1 and J usage is TRBJ2-2; the D call of TRBD2 rests on TCRdb alone, since no DNA is present to check it. The CDR3 spans 15 residues. CDR1 is SGHRS and CDR2 is YFSETQ in the germline V gene. CDR3 amino acids: CASSFQVWEAGELFF.